The T cell receptor beta chain under discussion was sequenced for a study of identical twins. TCRdb passed the 5' RACE reads through MiXCR, listing each CDR3 protein once. Of under 300,000 distinct CDR3 sequences listed, more than 13% are singletons. In this sample, this clonotype turned up many times. The antigen is undetermined. Overall study findings and caveats: For out-of-frame beta sequences, excess twin sharing was weaker. In monozygotic twins, models underestimated the sharing of out-of-frame TCR alpha.

V lost 4 bases and J lost 0, with 7 bases in between. This CDR3 is 14 amino acids long. Sequenced input: memory (CD45RO+) T cells sorted from blood. The sequence derives from a woman younger than 30 in good health. The chain carries TRBV12-3 or TRBV12-4 and TRBJ1-3, with a weak D call TRBD1 (6 bases). CDR3 residues: CASSYRVSGNTIYF. As DNA, the CDR3 is TGTGCCAGCAGTTACAGGGTCTCTGGAAACACCATATATTTT.